The next 27 T cell receptor beta chains were all read from a single sample in a study of metastatic and nonmetastatic thyroid tumors. Each patient came to thyroid surgery without any prior treatment (of any kind). TCRdb re-clonotyped the PCR reads through MiXCR. The repertoire holds approximately 28,000 clones, roughly 15% seen once, with 15% to 19% in the top ten. The sample comprised blood. These receptor sequences come from a male donor with papillary thyroid cancer or a benign thyroid nodule (not recorded which). Some clones in this sample may be carry-over from other donors' samples.

This rearrangement joins TRBV6-5 to TRBJ1-3; unclear D gene. The germline V and J ends were trimmed by 4 bases and 0 bases, with 10 bases remaining between them. This CDR3 has 15 residues. CDR1 is MNHEY and CDR2 is SVGAGI in the germline V gene. Written as DNA, the CDR3 is TGTGCCAGCAGTTCCCGGACGGCCTCTGGAAACACCATATATTTT. Protein sequence: CASSSRTASGNTIYF.

Comments on this clone: At one end the junction does not follow the germline gene, possibly because of a read error. The chain carries TRBV7-3 and TRBJ2-2; D is perhaps TRBD1 (7 bases). The germline CDR1 and CDR2 sequences are SGHTA and FQGTGA. The CDR3 length is 16 residues. This chain's CDR3 is CAISFRGVGPGRELFF. The CDR3 nucleotides are TGTGCCATCAGCTTCAGGGGGGTAGGCCCCGGCCGGGAGCTGTTTTTT.

The chain joins TRBV19 to TRBJ1-5, with a tentative D call TRBD1 (6 bases). Trimming left V 8 bases short and J 0 bases short, with 17 bases between. In germline, CDR1 is LNHDA, CDR2 SQIVND (reference sequence). This CDR3 comprises 16 residues. This CDR3 reads CASSNGQIGSNQPQHF. The CDR3 region has the DNA TGTGCCAGTTCTAATGGACAGATTGGTAGCAATCAGCCCCAGCATTTT. The full variable domain, rest sourced from reference TRBV19 and TRBJ1-5, is DGGITQSPKYLFRKEGQNVTLSCEQNLNHDAMYWYRQDPGQGLRLIYYSQIVNDFQKGDIAEGYSVSREKKESFPLTVTSAQKNPTAFYLCASSNGQIGSNQPQHFGDGTRLSIL.

This clone was detected ten times or more. This sequence joins TRBV7-6 and TRBJ2-5; 8 bases map to TRBD2. CDR1 and CDR2 from the germline V gene are SGHVS and FNYEAQ. With V trimmed by 6 bases and J by 1 base, 16 bases remained unmatched. The CDR3 has 18 amino acids. The CDR3 protein is CASRKTELSGGFQETQYF. In DNA, the CDR3 is TGTGCCAGCAGAAAAACCGAACTGAGCGGGGGTTTCCAAGAGACCCAGTACTTC.

This clone was seen many times. The chain couples TRBV5-1 to TRBJ2-2; maybe TRBD1 (7 bases). The CDR3 is made up of 16 amino acids. V shed 0 bases and J shed 7 bases, with 16 bases lying between them. CDR1 is SGHRS, CDR2 YFSETQ, per germline. The DNA for the CDR3 is TGCGCCAGCAGCTTGGCTCGGAGGGGGCTAGACGGGGAGCTGTTTTTT. This encodes CASSLARRGLDGELFF.

Ten or more counts support this clone. The chain couples TRBV5-1 to TRBJ2-3, with D uncertain. The germline V gene encodes CDR1 SGHRS and CDR2 YFSETQ. Trimming removed 0 bases from V and 2 bases from J, with 13 bases in between. CDR3 size: 16 residues. CDR3 residues: CASSLVGDDITDTQYF. DNA of the CDR3: TGCGCCAGCAGCTTGGTTGGCGACGACATCACAGATACGCAGTATTTT.

This clone was seen many times. The rearrangement uses TRBV7-6 and TRBJ1-3, with D possibly TRBD1 on 6 matching bases. CDR3 length: 15 residues. Trimming shortened V by 1 base and J by 3 bases, and 10 bases separated the two germline ends. The V gene's germline CDR1 is SGHVS and CDR2 FNYEAQ. As DNA, the CDR3 is TGTGCCAGCAGCTTAGAGGGGGGAAGTGGAAACACCATATATTTT. Translation gives CASSLEGGSGNTIYF.

This clone has a count of ten or more. The chain employs TRBV19 and TRBJ2-3, with 9 bases aligning to TRBD2. There are 15 residues in the CDR3. J lost 0 bases, V lost 4 bases, and 2 bases had no gene match. CDR1 LNHDA and CDR2 SQIVND come from the germline V gene (reference sequence). DNA for the CDR3: TGTGCCAGTAGTAGTACTAGCGGGAGCACAGATACGCAGTATTTT. Protein product: CASSSTSGSTDTQYF.

This clone was seen many times. The chain has TRBV18 and TRBJ2-7; D possibly matches TRBD1 or TRBD2 (5 bases each). Trimming left V 3 bases short and J 6 bases short, with 18 bases between. CDR3 length: 15 amino acids. Germline V CDR1 and CDR2: KGHSH, LQKENI. For the CDR3, the DNA is TGTGCCAGCTCACCGGCAAATGAGGGGTGGATCGAGCAGTACTTC. Its protein is CASSPANEGWIEQYF.

This clone was counted ten times or more. CDR3 DNA sequence: TGTGCCAGCAGTTCGGGGGGAGCCAGCAATCAGCCCCAGCATTTT. Translation: CASSSGGASNQPQHF. V and J are TRBV12-3 or TRBV12-4 and TRBJ1-5; D might be TRBD1 (5 bases). Trimming cost V 4 bases and J 1 base, with 11 bases left between them. This CDR3 has 15 residues.

In its sample, this clone was seen many times. V usage is TRBV7-6 and J usage is TRBJ1-2; D is perhaps TRBD1 (5 bases). Germline loops: CDR1 SGHVS, CDR2 FNYEAQ. CDR3 length: 13 amino acids. V gave up 5 bases and J gave up 0 bases, with 7 bases separating them. The CDR3 DNA sequence: TGTGCCAGCAGCGACAGCCCTAACTATGGCTACACCTTC. It encodes CASSDSPNYGYTF.

This clone was seen only once. V is TRBV4-1 and J is TRBJ1-5; D unresolved. Germline CDR1 reads MGHRA; CDR2 reads YSYEKL. The V end was cut by 4 bases, the J end by 8 bases, with 12 bases between. The CDR3 sequence is 13 residues long. The CDR3 region is CASSLTSGEPQHF. CDR3 bases: TGCGCCAGCAGCCTCACTAGTGGGGAGCCCCAGCATTTT.

This clone was observed at least ten times. V and J are TRBV7-2 and TRBJ2-2; D not resolved. The CDR3 covers 19 residues. Per the germline V gene, CDR1 is SGHTA and CDR2 is FQGNSA. The V gene lost 3 bases and the J gene lost 0 bases, with 20 bases spanning the gap. CDR3 in amino acids: CASSFGHRIGLTNTGELFF. CDR3 in DNA: TGTGCCAGCAGCTTCGGGCATAGGATCGGTTTAACGAACACCGGGGAGCTGTTTTTT.

This clone occurred many times. The rearrangement links TRBV15 to TRBJ1-1; TRBD1 matches 7 bases. The CDR3 runs 14 residues. CDR1 and CDR2 (germline): LNHNV, YYDKDF (reference sequence). Unmatched junction bases numbered 8, after V lost 6 bases and J lost 4 bases. The DNA for the CDR3 is TGTGCCACCAGGGGGGAGGGGGCAAGCACTGAAGCTTTCTTT. Encoded protein: CATRGEGASTEAFF.

Ten or more counts support this clone. The CDR3 region is CASSLGTESSYNEQFF. The CDR3 region has the DNA TGTGCCAGCAGCTTAGGGACAGAAAGCTCCTACAATGAGCAGTTCTTC. This sequence joins TRBV11-1 and TRBJ2-1; the D gene is possibly TRBD1 (6 bases). Germline loops: CDR1 SGHAT, CDR2 FQDESV (reference sequence). The CDR3 runs 16 residues. Trimming pared 1 base from V and 0 bases from J, leaving 10 bases between.

This clone was found many times. This chain joins TRBV3-1 and TRBJ2-1, with a weak D call TRBD2 (5 bases). V lost 4 bases, J lost 1 base, and 14 bases lay in between. Germline CDR1 reads LGHDT; CDR2 reads YNNKEL (reference sequence). The CDR3 loop spans 16 amino acids. CDR3 coding DNA: TGTGCCAGCAGCCCCCCCGACGGAGGTTCCTACAATGAGCAGTTCTTC. This codes for CASSPPDGGSYNEQFF.

This clone was detected ten times or more. The V call is TRBV4-1, the J call TRBJ1-1; 9 nucleotides line up with TRBD1. The CDR3 runs to 14 residues. Germline CDR1 and CDR2: MGHRA and YSYEKL. The junction had 4 bases not matched to a gene; V was cut back by 1 base and J by 7 bases. Written as DNA, the CDR3 is TGCGCCAGCAGCCAAGCCGGGACAGGGTATGAAGCTTTCTTT. Encoded protein: CASSQAGTGYEAFF.

Ten or more counts support this clone. Other nucleotide sequences from this sample produce the same CDR3. The chain recombines TRBV10-2 with TRBJ2-2; tentative D call: TRBD2 (5 bases). The length of the CDR3 is 12 residues. The V and J ends lost 6 bases and 7 bases respectively, with 9 bases between them. CDR1 and CDR2 from the germline V gene are WSHSY and SAAADI. The CDR3 region is CASSRTGGELFF. The CDR3 bases are TGCGCCAGCAGCCGGACTGGCGGGGAGCTGTTTTTT.

The CDR3 reads CASSQDPGLPWELFF. The CDR3 nucleotides are TGTGCCAGCAGCCAAGACCCGGGCCTCCCCTGGGAGCTGTTTTTT. The rearrangement uses TRBV3-1 and TRBJ2-2; D ambiguous. The length of the CDR3 is 15 residues. The germline V and J ends were trimmed by 0 bases and 9 bases, with 14 bases remaining between them. Germline CDR1 is LGHDT and CDR2 is YNNKEL (reference sequence).

This clone was recorded at least ten times. V and J are TRBV5-5 and TRBJ2-5; 10 bases line up with TRBD2. V lost 4 bases, J lost 1 base, and 10 bases stayed unmatched. CDR1 and CDR2 (germline): SGHKS, YYEKEE (reference sequence). The CDR3 loop spans 17 amino acids. CDR3 amino acids: CASSPRQAGGGQETQYF. The CDR3 DNA reads as TGTGCCAGCAGCCCAAGACAAGCGGGGGGGGGCCAAGAGACCCAGTACTTC.

At least ten counts were recorded for this clone. Possible read error: a much larger clone is one base away. Different DNA sequences within this sample yield the same CDR3. The gene calls are TRBV15 and TRBJ1-5, with D unresolved. This CDR3 is built from 17 residues. CDR1 LNHNV and CDR2 YYDKDF come from the germline V gene (reference sequence). The CDR3 coding sequence is TGTGCCACCAGCAGAGATAGAGTGGTTAATAGCAATCAACCCCAGCATTTT. Its translation is CATSRDRVVNSNQPQHF.

This clone was seen a single time. The chain joins TRBV20-1 to TRBJ1-2; 9 bases are shared with TRBD1. The germline gives CDR1 DFQATT, CDR2 SNEGSKA (reference sequence). Trimming at V came to 5 bases and at J to 6 bases, leaving 7 bases not matched to a gene. This CDR3 comprises 13 residues. The CDR3 sequence is CSAQTGGDNGYTF. DNA of the CDR3: TGCAGTGCTCAGACAGGGGGAGATAATGGCTACACCTTC.

This clone turned up a few times. A much more abundant neighbour one base away suggests this may be a read error. V and J are TRBV5-1 and TRBJ2-1; D assignment may be TRBD1 or TRBD2 (5 bases each). CDR3 length: 15 amino acids. CDR1 is SGHRS, CDR2 YFSETQ, per germline. Here the CDR3 DNA reads TGCGCCAGCAGTTCTGGGGGAATAGCAAGCAATGAGCAGCTCTTC. Translated: CASSSGGIASNEQLF.

Ten or more counts support this clone. The chain joins TRBV7-8 to TRBJ2-7; possible D gene TRBD1, 5 bases. Germline V gene lookup returns CDR1 SGHVS and CDR2 FQNEAQ. This CDR3 spans 14 amino acids. With 5 bases removed from V and 3 bases from J, the gap between germline ends came to 14 bases. The CDR3 region has the DNA TGTGCCAGCAGCAGCTCCGACAGCTACTACGAGCAGTACTTC. It translates to CASSSSDSYYEQYF.

By sample share, this clone is medium-sized. The chain recombines TRBV28 with TRBJ2-2, with 7 bases matching TRBD1. CDR3 length equals 17 residues. Germline CDR1 is MDHEN and CDR2 is SYDVKM. With V trimmed by 4 bases and J by 1 base, 9 bases remained unmatched. The CDR3 bases are TGTGCCAGCAGTTCCTACCCCGGGACAGAGAACACCGGGGAGCTGTTTTTT. It specifies CASSSYPGTENTGELFF.

At least ten counts were recorded for this clone. This chain joins TRBV19 and TRBJ1-1; D gene uncertain. The CDR3 loop spans 16 amino acids. V was cut by 5 bases and J by 3 bases, with 19 bases left in between. Germline V lookup: CDR1 LNHDA, CDR2 SQIVND (reference sequence). The CDR3 nucleotides are TGTGCCAGTAGTCCGGCAGTGGGCATAGTGGACACTGAAGCTTTCTTT. Protein sequence: CASSPAVGIVDTEAFF. Drawing the rest from reference TRBV19 and TRBJ1-1, the complete variable domain is DGGITQSPKYLFRKEGQNVTLSCEQNLNHDAMYWYRQDPGQGLRLIYYSQIVNDFQKGDIAEGYSVSREKKESFPLTVTSAQKNPTAFYLCASSPAVGIVDTEAFFGQGTRLTVV.

This clone was counted ten times or more. The chain joins TRBV28 to TRBJ1-5; 10 bases align to TRBD1. Germline CDR1 reads MDHEN; CDR2 reads SYDVKM. The trim removed 6 bases at V and 6 bases at J, leaving 5 bases unmatched. This CDR3 spans 14 amino acids. Written as DNA, the CDR3 is TGTGCCAGCAGCCCCGACAGGGGGCGTCAGCCCCAGCATTTT. Translated, it gives CASSPDRGRQPQHF.